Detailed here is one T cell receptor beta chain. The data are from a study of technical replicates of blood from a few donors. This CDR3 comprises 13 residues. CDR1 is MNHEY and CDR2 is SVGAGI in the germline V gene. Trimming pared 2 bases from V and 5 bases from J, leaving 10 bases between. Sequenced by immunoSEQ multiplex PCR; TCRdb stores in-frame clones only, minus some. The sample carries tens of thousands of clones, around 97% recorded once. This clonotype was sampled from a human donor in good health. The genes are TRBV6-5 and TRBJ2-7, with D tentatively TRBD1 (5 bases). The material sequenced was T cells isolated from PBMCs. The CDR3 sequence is CASSYRQINEQYF. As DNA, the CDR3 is TGTGCCAGCAGTTACAGACAGATAAACGAGCAGTACTTC.